A single sample is the source of the 9 T cell receptor beta chains below, sequenced in a study of blood T cell repertoires in COVID-19. The protocol was immunoSEQ multiplex PCR, while the TCRdb copy is restricted to in-frame clones and leaves out a portion. The sample holds about 260,000 clones, approximately 86% seen once. Sequencing used peripheral blood. The receptors were sampled from a man aged 35 to 55 who had recovered from COVID-19.

This clone was seen once. V is TRBV29-1 and J is TRBJ2-2; TRBD2 matches at 11 bases. The CDR3 is 13 amino acids. The V gene's germline CDR1 is SQVTM and CDR2 ANQGSEA. V gave up 7 bases and J gave up 8 bases; unmatched junction bases: 6. In nucleotides, the CDR3 is TGCAGCGGGGTGACTAGCGGGATGGGGGAGCTGTTTTTT. As protein: CSGVTSGMGELFF.

The chain recombines TRBV15 with TRBJ2-1; TRBD2 matches 9 bases. Losses at the gene ends were 11 bases for V and 6 bases for J; bases not matched to a gene: 20. Germline V gives CDR1 LNHNV, CDR2 YYDKDF (reference sequence). The CDR3 sequence is 17 residues long. CDR3 amino acids: CAARLRIINSGSNEQFF. CDR3 sequence (DNA): TGTGCCGCCCGGCTCCGGATAATAAATAGCGGGAGCAATGAGCAGTTCTTC. Full variable domain (missing parts from reference TRBV15 and TRBJ2-1): DAMVIQNPRYQVTQFGKPVTLSCSQTLNHNVMYWYQQKSSQAPKLLFHYYDKDFNNEADTPDNFQSRRPNTSFCFLDIRSPGLGDTAMYLCAARLRIINSGSNEQFFGPGTRLTVL.

V and J are TRBV9 and TRBJ1-1, with 7 bases identical to TRBD1. This CDR3 contains 15 residues. Looked up from germline, CDR1 is SGDLS and CDR2 is YYNGEE. J lost 6 bases, V lost 1 base, and 9 bases had no gene match. In DNA, the CDR3 is TGTGCCAGCAGCGTAACCCCGACAGGGTCCTCTGAAGCTTTCTTT. Protein sequence: CASSVTPTGSSEAFF.

The rearrangement links TRBV5-1 to TRBJ1-3, with 7 bases fitting TRBD1. The CDR3 contains 14 residues. Unmatched junction bases numbered 3, after V lost 0 bases and J lost 6 bases. In germline, CDR1 is SGHRS, CDR2 YFSETQ. CDR3 nucleotides: TGCGCCAGCAGCTTGGGGGACAGACAAAACACCATATATTTT. Translating gives CASSLGDRQNTIYF.

The CDR3: CASTATYSGYTF. The CDR3 DNA follows: TGTGCCAGCACCGCGACTTACTCTGGCTACACCTTC. The chain employs TRBV12-3 or TRBV12-4 and TRBJ1-2, with D hard to call. V gave up 7 bases and J gave up 7 bases, with 13 bases separating them. This CDR3 contains 12 residues.

The chain recombines TRBV7-2 with TRBJ2-1; a possible D gene is TRBD2 (6 bases). CDR3 length: 18 amino acids. Germline V lookup: CDR1 SGHTA, CDR2 FQGNSA. V shed 0 bases and J shed 0 bases, with 15 bases lying between them. CDR3 sequence: CASSLAGGLHSSYNEQFF. The DNA of the CDR3 is TGTGCCAGCAGCTTAGCCGGGGGACTCCATAGCTCCTACAATGAGCAGTTCTTC.

Note on this clone: The sample carries other DNA sequences with the same CDR3. The rearrangement uses TRBV6-6 and TRBJ1-4; TRBD1 agrees at 10 bases. The CDR3 has 13 amino acids. The junction had 2 bases not matched to a gene; V was cut back by 9 bases and J by 4 bases. CDR1 MNHNY and CDR2 SVGAGI come from the germline V gene (reference sequence). The CDR3 spells CASGDRGNEKLFF. In DNA, the CDR3 is TGTGCCAGTGGGGACAGGGGTAATGAAAAACTGTTTTTT.

The chain couples TRBV3-1 (or the pseudogene TRBV3-2) to TRBJ1-1; D gene uncertain. The germline V gene encodes CDR1 LGHDT and CDR2 YNNKEL (reference sequence). The V end lost 0 bases, the J end lost 5 bases, and 10 bases lay between the germline ends. This CDR3 is built from 14 residues. This CDR3 reads CASSQDMGGTEAFF. CDR3 in DNA: TGTGCCAGCAGCCAAGATATGGGAGGGACTGAAGCTTTCTTT.

This chain joins TRBV4-3 and TRBJ1-6; D gene uncertain. The germline V gene has CDR1 LGHNA and CDR2 YSLEER. The CDR3 loop spans 14 amino acids. Trimming removed 8 bases from V and 7 bases from J, with 15 bases in between. The CDR3 sequence: CASALEAKNSPLHF. The CDR3 nucleotides read TGCGCCAGCGCCCTGGAGGCCAAGAATTCACCCCTCCACTTT.